This TCR beta chain was found in a study of control samples from healthy donors and cancer patients. CDR3 length equals 17 residues. In germline, CDR1 is KGHSH, CDR2 LQKENI. V lost 3 bases and J 4 bases, leaving 16 bases between the germline ends. Sequencing used immunoSEQ multiplex PCR; TCRdb keeps in-frame clones, though not all of them. This table holds 120,000 to 150,000 clones, about 85% found once. This TCR derives from a woman aged 25 to 39 in good health. This chain joins TRBV18 and TRBJ1-6; no definite D call. What was sequenced was blood. CDR3 bases: TGTGCCAGCTCACCCGACTCTACCTTAACTTATAATTCACCCCTCCACTTT. It codes for CASSPDSTLTYNSPLHF.